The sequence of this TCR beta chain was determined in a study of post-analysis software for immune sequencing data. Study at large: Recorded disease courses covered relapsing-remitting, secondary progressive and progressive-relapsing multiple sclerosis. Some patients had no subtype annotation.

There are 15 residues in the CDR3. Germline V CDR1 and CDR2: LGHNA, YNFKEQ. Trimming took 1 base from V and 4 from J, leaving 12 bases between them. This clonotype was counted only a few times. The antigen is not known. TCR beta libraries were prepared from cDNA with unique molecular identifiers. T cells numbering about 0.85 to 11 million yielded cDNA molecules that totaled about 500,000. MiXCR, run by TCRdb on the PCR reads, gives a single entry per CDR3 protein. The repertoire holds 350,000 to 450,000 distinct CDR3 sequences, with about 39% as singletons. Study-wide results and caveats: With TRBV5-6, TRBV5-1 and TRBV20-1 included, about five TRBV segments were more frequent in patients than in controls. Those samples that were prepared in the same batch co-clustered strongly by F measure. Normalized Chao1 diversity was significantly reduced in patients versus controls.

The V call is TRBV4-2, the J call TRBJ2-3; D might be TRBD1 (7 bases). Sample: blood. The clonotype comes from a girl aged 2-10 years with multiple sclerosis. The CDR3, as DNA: TGTGCCAGCAGCCAAGCTCTCAGGGGGGCAGATACGCAGTATTTT. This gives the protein CASSQALRGADTQYF.